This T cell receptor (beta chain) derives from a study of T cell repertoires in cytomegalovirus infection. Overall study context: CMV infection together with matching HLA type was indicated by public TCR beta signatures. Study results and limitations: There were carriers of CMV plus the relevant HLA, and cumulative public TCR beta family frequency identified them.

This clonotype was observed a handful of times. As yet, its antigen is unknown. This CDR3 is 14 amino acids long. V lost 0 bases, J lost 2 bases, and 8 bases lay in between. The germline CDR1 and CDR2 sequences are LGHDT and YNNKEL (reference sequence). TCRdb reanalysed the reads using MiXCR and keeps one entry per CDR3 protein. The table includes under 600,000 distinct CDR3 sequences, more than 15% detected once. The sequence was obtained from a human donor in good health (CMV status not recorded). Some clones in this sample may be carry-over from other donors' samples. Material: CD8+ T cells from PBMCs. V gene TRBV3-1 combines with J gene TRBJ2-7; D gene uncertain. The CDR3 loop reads CASSQDNTPYEQYF. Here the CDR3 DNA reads TGTGCCAGCAGCCAAGATAACACCCCCTACGAGCAGTACTTC.